Listed here is a single T cell receptor beta chain. Its antigen is unidentified. The record originates from a study of T cell responses to AZD1222 COVID-19 vaccine. Findings and limits, study-wide: Seropositivity was recorded at baseline in only 6 or 7 AZD1222 recipients.

The table came from immunoSEQ multiplex PCR; TCRdb's copy has only in-frame clones and leaves some out. The table shows tens of thousands of clones, with about 91% occurring only once. CDR3 length equals 11 residues. Germline CDR1 reads MDHEN; CDR2 reads SYDVKM. The trim removed 10 bases at V and 6 bases at J, leaving 1 base unmatched. Material: peripheral blood, obtained 28 days after the second dose of the MenACWY control vaccine. The clonotype was recovered from an adult who received the MenACWY meningococcal vaccine as a control. The chain has TRBV28 and TRBJ2-2, with 8 bases fitting TRBD1. The CDR3 coding sequence is TGTGCCATACAGGGGGCCGGGGAGCTGTTTTTT. Translation: CAIQGAGELFF.